Below are 4 T cell receptor beta chains sequenced from a single sample in a study of blood T cell repertoires in COVID-19. Produced via immunoSEQ multiplex PCR; TCRdb's table is partial and in-frame only. The sample contains fewer than 35,000 clones, roughly 87% of which appear only once. Sequenced input: peripheral blood. These receptor sequences come from a man at least 80 years old with acute or convalescent COVID-19.

The V and J genes are TRBV19 and TRBJ1-6; weak D call: TRBD1 (5 bases). Trimming shortened V by 4 bases and J by 8 bases, and 9 bases separated the two germline ends. This CDR3 contains 13 residues. Germline CDR1 reads LNHDA; CDR2 reads SQIVND (reference sequence). CDR3 in amino acids: CASSTGRDSPLHF. CDR3 nucleotide sequence: TGTGCCAGTAGTACAGGGAGGGATTCACCCCTCCACTTT.

The chain combines TRBV2 with TRBJ2-3, with D possibly matching TRBD2 (7 bases). Trimming removed 8 bases at V and 5 bases at J, with 14 bases between. Germline CDR1 and CDR2: SNHLY and FYNNEI. This CDR3 contains 13 residues. CDR3 nucleotide sequence: TGTGCCAGCCTAAAGGGGGGGCAAGATACGCAGTATTTT. It is translated as CASLKGGQDTQYF. Variable domain in full (rest from reference TRBV2 and TRBJ2-3): EPEVTQTPSHQVTQMGQEVILRCVPISNHLYFYWYRQILGQKVEFLVSFYNNEISEKSEIFDDQFSVERPDGSNFTLKIRSTKLEDSAMYFCASLKGGQDTQYFGPGTRLTVL.

This clone appeared once. The genes are TRBV27 and TRBJ2-3, with 7 nucleotides matching TRBD2. Germline CDR1 MNHEY, CDR2 SMNVEV (reference sequence). CDR3 size: 13 residues. V trimming: 7 bases; J trimming: 4 bases; junction bases outside the gene matches: 5. The CDR3 reads CASTGTTSDTQYF. CDR3 in DNA: TGTGCCAGCACGGGGACTACTTCAGATACGCAGTATTTT.

The CDR3 loop is CAWSLNRNSPLHF. The CDR3 DNA follows: TGTGCCTGGAGTCTAAACAGGAATTCACCCCTCCACTTT. The chain uses TRBV30 and TRBJ1-6, with a possible D match to TRBD1 (5 bases). V lost 2 bases, J lost 7 bases, and 9 bases lay in between. In germline, CDR1 is GTSNPN, CDR2 SVGIG (reference sequence). The CDR3 spans 13 residues.